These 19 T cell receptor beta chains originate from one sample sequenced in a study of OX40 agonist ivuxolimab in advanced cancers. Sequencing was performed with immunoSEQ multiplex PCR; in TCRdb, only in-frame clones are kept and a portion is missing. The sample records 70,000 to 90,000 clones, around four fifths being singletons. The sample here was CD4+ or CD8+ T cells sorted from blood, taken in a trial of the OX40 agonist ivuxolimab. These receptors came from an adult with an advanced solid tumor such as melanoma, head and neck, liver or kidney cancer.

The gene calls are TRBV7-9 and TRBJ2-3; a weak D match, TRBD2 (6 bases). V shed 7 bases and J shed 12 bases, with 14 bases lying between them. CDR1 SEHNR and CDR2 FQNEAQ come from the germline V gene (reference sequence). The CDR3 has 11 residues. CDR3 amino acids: CASTFREVQYF. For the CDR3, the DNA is TGTGCCAGCACCTTCAGGGAGGTACAGTATTTT.

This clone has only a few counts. The CDR3 region is CASQREGYNSPLHF. In DNA, the CDR3 is TGTGCCAGCCAGAGGGAGGGCTATAATTCACCCCTCCACTTT. The rearrangement uses TRBV6-1 and TRBJ1-6; D is undetermined. Germline assignment: CDR1 MNHNS and CDR2 SASEGT. The CDR3 contains 14 residues. Trimming cost V 8 bases and J 3 bases, with 11 bases left between them.

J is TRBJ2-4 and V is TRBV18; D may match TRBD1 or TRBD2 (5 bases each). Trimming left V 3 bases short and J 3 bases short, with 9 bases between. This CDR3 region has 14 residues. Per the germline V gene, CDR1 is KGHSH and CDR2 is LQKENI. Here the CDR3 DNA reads TGTGCCAGCTCACCCAGGGCGGGCAAAAACATTCAGTACTTC. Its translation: CASSPRAGKNIQYF. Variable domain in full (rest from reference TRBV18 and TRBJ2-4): NAGVMQNPRHLVRRRGQEARLRCSPMKGHSHVYWYRQLPEEGLKFMVYLQKENIIDESGMPKERFSAEFPKEGPSILRIQQVVRGDSAAYFCASSPRAGKNIQYFGAGTRLSVL.

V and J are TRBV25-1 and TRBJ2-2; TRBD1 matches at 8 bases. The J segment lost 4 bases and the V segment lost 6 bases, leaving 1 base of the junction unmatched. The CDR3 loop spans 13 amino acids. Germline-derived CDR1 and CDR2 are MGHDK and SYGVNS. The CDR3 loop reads CASRGTGTGELFF. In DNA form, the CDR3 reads TGTGCCAGCAGGGGGACAGGCACCGGGGAGCTGTTTTTT. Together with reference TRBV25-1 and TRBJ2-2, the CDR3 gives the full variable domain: EADIYQTPRYLVIGTGKKITLECSQTMGHDKMYWYQQDPGMELHLIHYSYGVNSTEKGDLSSESTVSRIRTEHFPLTLESARPSHTSQYLCASRGTGTGELFFGEGSRLTVL.

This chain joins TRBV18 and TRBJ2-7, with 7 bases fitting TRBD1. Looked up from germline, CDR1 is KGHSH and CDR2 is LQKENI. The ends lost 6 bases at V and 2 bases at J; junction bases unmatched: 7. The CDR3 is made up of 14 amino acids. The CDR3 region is CASSTTGQTYEQYF. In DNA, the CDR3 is TGTGCCAGCTCTACAACGGGACAGACCTACGAGCAGTACTTC.

CDR3 in DNA: TGTGCCAGCAGCCCGAGGACAGGGGATGAAAAACTGTTTTTT. Translation: CASSPRTGDEKLFF. The chain combines TRBV11-2 with TRBJ1-4, with TRBD1 matching over 9 bases. In germline, CDR1 is SGHAT, CDR2 FQNNGV. This CDR3 comprises 14 residues. V dropped 5 bases and J dropped 6; count of bases not matched to a gene: 4.

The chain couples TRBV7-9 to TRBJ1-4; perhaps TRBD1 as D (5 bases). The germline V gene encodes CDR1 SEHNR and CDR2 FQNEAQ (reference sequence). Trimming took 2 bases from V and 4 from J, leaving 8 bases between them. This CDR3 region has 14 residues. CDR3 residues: CASSLWGDNEKLFF. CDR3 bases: TGTGCCAGCAGCTTATGGGGGGATAATGAAAAACTGTTTTTT.

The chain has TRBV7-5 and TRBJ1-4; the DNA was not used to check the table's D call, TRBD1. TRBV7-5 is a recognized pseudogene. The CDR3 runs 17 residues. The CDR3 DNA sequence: TGTGTCAGAAGCTTTAGGACAGGGCCTCGAGGTAATGAAAAACTGTTTTTT. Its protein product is CVRSFRTGPRGNEKLFF.

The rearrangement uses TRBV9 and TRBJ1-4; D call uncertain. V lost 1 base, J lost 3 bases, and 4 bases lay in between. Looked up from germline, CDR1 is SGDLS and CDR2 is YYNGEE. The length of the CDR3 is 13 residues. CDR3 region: CASSVFPNEKLFF. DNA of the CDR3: TGTGCCAGCAGCGTATTCCCTAATGAAAAACTGTTTTTT.

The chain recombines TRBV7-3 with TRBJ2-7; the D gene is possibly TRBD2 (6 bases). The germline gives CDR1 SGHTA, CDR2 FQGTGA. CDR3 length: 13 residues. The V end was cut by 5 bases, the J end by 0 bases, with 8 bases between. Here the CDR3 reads CASSRGSSYEQYF. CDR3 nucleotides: TGTGCCAGCAGCCGGGGGTCCTCCTACGAGCAGTACTTC.

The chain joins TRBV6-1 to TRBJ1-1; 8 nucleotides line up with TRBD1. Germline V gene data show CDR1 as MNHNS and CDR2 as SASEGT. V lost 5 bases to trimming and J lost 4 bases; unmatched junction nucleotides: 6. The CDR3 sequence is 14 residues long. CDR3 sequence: CASSSGQEGTEAFF. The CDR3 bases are TGTGCCAGCAGTTCGGGACAGGAGGGCACTGAAGCTTTCTTT.

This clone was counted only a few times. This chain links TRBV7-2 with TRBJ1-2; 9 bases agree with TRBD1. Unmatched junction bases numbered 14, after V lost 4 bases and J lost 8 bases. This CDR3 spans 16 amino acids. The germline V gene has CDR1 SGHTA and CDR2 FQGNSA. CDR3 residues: CASSSRGQGTFGGYTF. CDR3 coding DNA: TGTGCCAGCAGCTCGAGGGGACAGGGAACATTCGGCGGCTACACCTTC.

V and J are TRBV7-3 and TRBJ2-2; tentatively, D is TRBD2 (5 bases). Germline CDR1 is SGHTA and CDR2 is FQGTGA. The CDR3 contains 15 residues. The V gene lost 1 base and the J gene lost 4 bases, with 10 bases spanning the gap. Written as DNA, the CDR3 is TGTGCCAGCAGCTTAAGCCCCGGGATCACCGGGGAGCTGTTTTTT. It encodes CASSLSPGITGELFF.

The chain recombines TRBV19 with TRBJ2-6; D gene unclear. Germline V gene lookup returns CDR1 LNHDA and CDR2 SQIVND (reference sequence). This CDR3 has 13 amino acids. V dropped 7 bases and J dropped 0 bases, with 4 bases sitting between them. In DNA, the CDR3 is TGTGCCAGTATAGACTCTGGGGCCAACGTCCTGACTTTC. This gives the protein CASIDSGANVLTF.

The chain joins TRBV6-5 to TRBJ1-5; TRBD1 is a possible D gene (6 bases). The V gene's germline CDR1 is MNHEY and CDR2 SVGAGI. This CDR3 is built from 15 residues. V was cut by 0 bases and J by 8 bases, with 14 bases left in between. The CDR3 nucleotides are TGTGCCAGCAGTTACTCGGGGGGGCCTACGGAGCCCCAGCATTTT. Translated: CASSYSGGPTEPQHF.

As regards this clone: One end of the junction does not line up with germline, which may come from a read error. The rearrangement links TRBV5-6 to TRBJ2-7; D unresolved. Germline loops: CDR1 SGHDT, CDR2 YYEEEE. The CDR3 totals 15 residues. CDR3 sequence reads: CANSTLKKASYEQYF. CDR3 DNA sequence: TGTGCCAACAGCACCCTGAAGAAGGCATCCTACGAGCAGTACTTC.

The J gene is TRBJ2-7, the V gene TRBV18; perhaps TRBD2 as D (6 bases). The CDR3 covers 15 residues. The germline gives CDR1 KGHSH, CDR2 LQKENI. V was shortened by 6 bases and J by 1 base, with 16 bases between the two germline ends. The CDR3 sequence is CASSPPGTSSYEQYF. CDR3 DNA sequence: TGTGCCAGCTCCCCCCCTGGGACTTCTTCCTACGAGCAGTACTTC.

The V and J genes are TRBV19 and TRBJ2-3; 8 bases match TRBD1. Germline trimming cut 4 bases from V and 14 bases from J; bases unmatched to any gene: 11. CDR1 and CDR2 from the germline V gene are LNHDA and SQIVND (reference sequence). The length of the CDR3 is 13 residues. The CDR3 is CASSTREDRVRYF. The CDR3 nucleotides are TGTGCCAGTAGTACCCGCGAGGACAGGGTGAGGTATTTT. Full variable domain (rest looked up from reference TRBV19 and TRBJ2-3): DGGITQSPKYLFRKEGQNVTLSCEQNLNHDAMYWYRQDPGQGLRLIYYSQIVNDFQKGDIAEGYSVSREKKESFPLTVTSAQKNPTAFYLCASSTREDRVRYFGPGTRLTVL.

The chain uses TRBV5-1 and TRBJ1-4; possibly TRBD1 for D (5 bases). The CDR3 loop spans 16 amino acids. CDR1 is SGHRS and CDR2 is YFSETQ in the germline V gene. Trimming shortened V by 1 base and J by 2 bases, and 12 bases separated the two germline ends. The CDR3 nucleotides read TGCGCCAGCAGCTTGCTCTCAGGGCGGACTAATGAAAAACTGTTTTTT. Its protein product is CASSLLSGRTNEKLFF.